The 16 T cell receptor beta chains below come from one sample, sequenced in a study of Graves' ophthalmopathy and Graves' hyperthyroidism. Amplification targeted the TCR beta CDR3 regions, with RNA transcripts as the source material. Second-round multiplex PCR followed a first-round RT-PCR using HTBI primers. TCRdb recomputed calls from the multiplex PCR reads with MiXCR, one row per CDR3 protein. The sample lists hundreds of thousands of distinct CDR3 sequences; around 21% were seen once. The source material was peripheral blood. These TCRs come from a woman younger than 35 with stable Graves' hyperthyroidism.

This clonotype was counted ten times or more. This chain joins TRBV19 and TRBJ1-2, with D maybe TRBD1 (6 bases). Trimming removed 9 bases from V and 2 bases from J, with 10 bases in between. The CDR3 runs 12 residues. CDR1 LNHDA and CDR2 SQIVND come from the germline V gene (reference sequence). CDR3 residues: CASVQGNYGYTF. DNA of the CDR3: TGTGCCAGCGTCCAGGGGAACTATGGCTACACCTTC.

The V and J genes are TRBV7-2 and TRBJ2-7; 8 bases match TRBD2. Germline CDR1 is SGHTA and CDR2 is FQGNSA. Trimming cost V 1 base and J 4 bases; bases outside gene matches: 9. The CDR3 runs 16 residues. The CDR3 protein is CASSLGPAGVGYEQYF. The CDR3 DNA sequence: TGTGCCAGCAGCTTAGGGCCAGCGGGGGTGGGGTACGAGCAGTACTTC.

This clonotype was detected ten times or more. The J gene is TRBJ2-2, the V gene TRBV10-1; weak D call: TRBD2 (6 bases). The CDR3 totals 16 residues. Germline CDR1 and CDR2: WNHNN and SYGVQD (reference sequence). Trimming took 7 bases from V and 6 from J, leaving 21 bases between them. The CDR3 is CASTPGRDFNPGELFF. The CDR3 DNA is TGCGCCAGCACGCCTGGCCGGGACTTCAACCCCGGGGAGCTGTTTTTT.

This clonotype came up many times. J is TRBJ2-7 and V is TRBV7-8, with 7 positions matching TRBD2. CDR3 length: 15 amino acids. CDR1 is SGHVS and CDR2 is FQNEAQ in the germline V gene. The V gene end was trimmed by 3 bases and the J gene end by 6 bases; junction bases not matched to a gene: 11. CDR3 protein: CASSFRGREVLEQYF. CDR3 bases: TGTGCCAGCAGCTTCCGAGGTCGGGAGGTTCTCGAGCAGTACTTC.

This clonotype showed up many times. The chain carries TRBV6-4 and TRBJ2-7; weak D call: TRBD2 (6 bases). This CDR3 has 16 residues. Trimming took off 4 bases at V and 6 bases at J, with 22 bases between the two ends. Per germline, CDR1 MRHNA and CDR2 SNTAGT. The CDR3 DNA follows: TGTGCCAGCAGTGGCTCAGCGGGTGCGTCTCCTGGCGAGCAGTACTTC. Translation gives CASSGSAGASPGEQYF.

The chain combines TRBV12-3 or TRBV12-4 with TRBJ1-1, with D tentatively TRBD1 (5 bases). Deletions cut 3 bases from V and 4 bases from J, with 9 bases between. CDR3 length: 13 amino acids. CDR3 nucleotide sequence: TGTGCCAGCAGTTTTGGGGGTTTCACTGAAGCTTTCTTT. Its translation is CASSFGGFTEAFF.

This clonotype was picked up many times. This sequence joins TRBV28 and TRBJ2-7; no definite D call. Trimming pared 4 bases from V and 6 bases from J, leaving 7 bases between. The CDR3 contains 11 residues. The germline CDR1 and CDR2 sequences are MDHEN and SYDVKM. The CDR3 loop reads CASSSRLEQYF. The CDR3 DNA follows: TGTGCCAGCAGTTCTAGACTCGAGCAGTACTTC.

Turning to this clonotype: A single base separates this from a much larger clone, so it may be a read error. The CDR3 sequence: CASSGLTSGRVGELCF. CDR3 coding DNA: TGTGCCAGCAGTGGCCTCACTAGCGGGAGGGTCGGGGAGCTGTGTTTT. V is TRBV2 and J is TRBJ2-2, with 13 bases matching TRBD2. Germline values: CDR1 SNHLY, CDR2 FYNNEI. The CDR3 extends over 16 amino acids.

This clonotype has more than one count but fewer than ten. The gene calls are TRBV6-2 or TRBV6-3 and TRBJ1-2; possibly TRBD1 for D (6 bases). V dropped 6 bases and J dropped 8 bases, with 22 bases sitting between them. Germline CDR1 MNHEY, CDR2 SVGEGT. CDR3 length: 15 amino acids. The CDR3 reads CASSYQTGPSGGYTF. Written as DNA, the CDR3 is TGTGCCAGCAGCTACCAAACAGGGCCGTCGGGGGGCTACACCTTC.

In its sample, this clonotype was seen once. The rearrangement links TRBV19 to TRBJ2-2, with 7 nucleotides matching TRBD2. With V trimmed by 4 bases and J by 3 bases, 8 bases remained unmatched. The CDR3 consists of 16 residues. Germline V CDR1 and CDR2: LNHDA, SQIVND (reference sequence). CDR3 sequence (DNA): TGTGCCAGTAGTAAGACTAGCCCCTTTGACACCGGGGAGCTGTTTTTT. Protein product: CASSKTSPFDTGELFF.

The sample holds a few counts of this clonotype. The chain couples TRBV11-2 to TRBJ2-5; 8 bases are shared with TRBD2. CDR1 and CDR2 (germline): SGHAT, FQNNGV. Losses at the gene ends were 6 bases for V and 8 bases for J; bases not matched to a gene: 8. This CDR3 comprises 13 residues. The CDR3 loop is CASRLAASGTQYF. The CDR3 bases are TGTGCCAGCAGACTAGCGGCCTCGGGAACCCAGTACTTC.

This clonotype came up a few times. The rearrangement joins TRBV7-9 to TRBJ2-4, with 11 bases lining up with TRBD2. This CDR3 has 15 residues. Germline CDR1 SEHNR, CDR2 FQNEAQ (reference sequence). V lost 3 bases, J lost 6 bases, and 4 bases stayed unmatched. The CDR3 bases are TGTGCCAGCAGCTTCCCCGGACTAGCGGGAAACATTCAGTACTTC. This gives the protein CASSFPGLAGNIQYF.

This clonotype was recorded at least ten times. This chain connects TRBV2 to TRBJ1-6; 12 bases match TRBD1. The CDR3 loop spans 17 amino acids. The germline CDR1 and CDR2 sequences are SNHLY and FYNNEI. The V and J ends lost 8 bases and 1 base, in that order; junction bases with no gene match: 6. In nucleotides, the CDR3 is TGTGCCAGCGTGGGACAGGGGGCTTTATCCTATAATTCACCCCTCCACTTT. Its translation: CASVGQGALSYNSPLHF. Full variable domain (outside the CDR3, taken from reference TRBV2 and TRBJ1-6): EPEVTQTPSHQVTQMGQEVILRCVPISNHLYFYWYRQILGQKVEFLVSFYNNEISEKSEIFDDQFSVERPDGSNFTLKIRSTKLEDSAMYFCASVGQGALSYNSPLHFGNGTRLTVT.

The sample holds many counts of this clonotype. This rearrangement joins TRBV6-5 to TRBJ1-5, with D possibly matching TRBD1 (5 bases). V lost 2 bases, J lost 4 bases, and 9 bases lay in between. CDR1 MNHEY and CDR2 SVGAGI come from the germline V gene. CDR3 length: 14 residues. The CDR3 here is CASSYMAGNQPQHF. CDR3 DNA sequence: TGTGCCAGCAGTTACATGGCAGGGAATCAGCCCCAGCATTTT.

This clonotype showed up many times. V is TRBV4-1 and J is TRBJ1-3; D ambiguous. Germline CDR1 and CDR2: MGHRA and YSYEKL. Trimming pared 3 bases from V and 4 bases from J, leaving 16 bases between. This CDR3 is built from 16 residues. The CDR3 loop reads CASSQTVTTLGNTIYF. Here the CDR3 DNA reads TGCGCCAGCAGCCAGACGGTTACGACATTGGGAAACACCATATATTTT.

In this sample, this clonotype turned up many times. The J gene is TRBJ2-7, the V gene TRBV19; D unresolved. V was shortened by 5 bases and J by 2 bases, with 16 bases between the two germline ends. CDR1 is LNHDA and CDR2 is SQIVND in the germline V gene (reference sequence). The CDR3 has 15 amino acids. The CDR3 is CASSAFGFPPYEQYF. DNA for the CDR3: TGTGCCAGTAGTGCTTTTGGGTTCCCACCCTACGAGCAGTACTTC.